This TCR beta chain was identified in a study of shared clonotypes between healthy human individuals. Across the whole study: Three plates each covered CD4 naive and memory; CD8 naive two, CD8 memory one.

Overall study findings and caveats: Naive CD4 clonotype sharing across several donors was around 5%.

Everyone who donated was a Caucasian adult who lived in Nashville, Tennessee. This clone was picked up one time. The antigen remains unidentified. Germline-derived CDR1 and CDR2 are MNHEY and SMNVEV (reference sequence). V lost 3 bases to trimming and J lost 15 bases, with 18 bases between them. The CDR3 sequence is 14 residues long. Some clones are missing from TCRdb's copy, which holds only in-frame ones; the method was immunoSEQ multiplex PCR. Of millions of clones listed, around nine tenths are singletons. Sequencing was carried out using naive CD4+ T cells sorted from blood. Subset noted: CD45RA+ positively selected. This receptor was obtained from a man aged 18 to 35 in good health. The chain is built from TRBV27 and TRBJ1-6; D is unclear. CDR3 in DNA: TGTGCCAGCAGTTTCCTCGACCGTCCCCGGGTCCTCCACTTT. Its protein product is CASSFLDRPRVLHF.